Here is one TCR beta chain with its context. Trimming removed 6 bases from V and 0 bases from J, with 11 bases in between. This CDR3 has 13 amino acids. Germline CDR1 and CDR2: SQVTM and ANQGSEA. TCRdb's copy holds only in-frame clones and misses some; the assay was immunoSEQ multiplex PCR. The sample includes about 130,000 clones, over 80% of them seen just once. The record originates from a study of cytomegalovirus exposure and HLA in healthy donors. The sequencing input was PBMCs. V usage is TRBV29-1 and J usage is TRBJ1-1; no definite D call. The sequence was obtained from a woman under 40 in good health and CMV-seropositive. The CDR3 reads CSVATIMNTEAFF. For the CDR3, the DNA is TGCAGCGTCGCAACTATTATGAACACTGAAGCTTTCTTT. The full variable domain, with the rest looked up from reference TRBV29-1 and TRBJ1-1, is SAVISQKPSRDICQRGTSLTIQCQVDSQVTMMFWYRQQPGQSLTLIATANQGSEATYESGFVIDKFPISRPNLTFSTLTVSNMSPEDSSIYLCSVATIMNTEAFFGQGTRLTVV.